This T cell receptor beta chain stems from a study of CD4 T cells in relation to SARS-CoV-2 and coronaviruses. General study points: About 65% of donors had memory CD4+ clonotypes crossrecognizing SARS-CoV-2 and common cold coronavirus spike. Culture-expanded clones reflect memory recall rather than primary priming during culture. No donor gave both pre-pandemic and post-infection samples.

The table came from immunoSEQ multiplex PCR; TCRdb's copy has only in-frame clones and leaves some out. This table holds about 37,000 clones, about four fifths found once. The J segment lost 5 bases and the V segment lost 0 bases, leaving 5 bases of the junction unmatched. Germline V CDR1 and CDR2: SGDLS, YYNGEE. The CDR3 is made up of 15 amino acids. A word on this clone: Antigen specificity is unknown.

About 10^5 naive or memory CD4+ cells were cultured with CEF peptides for about 10 days. Sequences were obtained from naive CD4+ T cells from PBMCs, cultured in vitro. This sample's subset: naive CD4+ T cells isolated by negative enrichment. This TCR was sampled from an adult with COVID-19. J is TRBJ2-1 and V is TRBV9, with 7 bases lining up with TRBD2. CDR3 nucleotide sequence: TGTGCCAGCAGCGTAGTAGCGGGTACCCACAATGAGCAGTTCTTC. Translation: CASSVVAGTHNEQFF.